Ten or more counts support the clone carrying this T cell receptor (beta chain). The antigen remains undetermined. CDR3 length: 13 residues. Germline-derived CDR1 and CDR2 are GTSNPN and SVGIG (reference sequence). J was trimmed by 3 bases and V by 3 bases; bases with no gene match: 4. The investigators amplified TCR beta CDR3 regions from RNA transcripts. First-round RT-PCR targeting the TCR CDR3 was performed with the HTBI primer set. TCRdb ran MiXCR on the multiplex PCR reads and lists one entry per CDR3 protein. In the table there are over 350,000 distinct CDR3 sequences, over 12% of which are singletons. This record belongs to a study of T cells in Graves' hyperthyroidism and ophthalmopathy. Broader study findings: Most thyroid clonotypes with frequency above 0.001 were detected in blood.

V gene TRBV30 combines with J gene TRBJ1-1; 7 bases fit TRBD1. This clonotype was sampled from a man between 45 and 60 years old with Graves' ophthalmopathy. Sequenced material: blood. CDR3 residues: CAWSRDSYTEAFF. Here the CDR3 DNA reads TGTGCCTGGAGCCGGGACAGTTACACTGAAGCTTTCTTT.